Listed below are T cell receptor beta chains from one sample, sequenced in a study of early T cells in non-severe SARS-CoV-2 infection. TCRdb called the 5' RACE reads again in MiXCR, with one record for every CDR3 protein. The data show 70,000 or so distinct CDR3 sequences, more than 10% seen once. Material: whole blood. The receptors were sampled from an adult who was a healthcare worker with PCR-confirmed SARS-CoV-2 infection or an uninfected control (not recorded which). Each CDR3 is given with its conserved first and last residue. The order of the fields is V gene, CDR3 protein.

>TRBV3-1
CASSQASLNQPQHF
>TRBV20-1
CSARRGGSNTGELFF
>TRBV7-2
CASSLVDSANYNEQFF
>TRBV7-9
CASSFAGPRNIQYF
>TRBV6-1
CASRPPWGRANSPLHF
>TRBV5-1
CASSLDTSTDTQYF
>TRBV11-2
CASSLYRNTEAFF
>TRBV29-1
CSVARSYGYTF
>TRBV4-2
CASSQDLFGGSTGELFF
>TRBV24-1
CATSDFDRGSEQFF
>TRBV29-1
CSVRLAPMQETQYF
>TRBV20-1
CSALNPSEEETQYF
>TRBV4-2
CASSQEGYEQYF
>TRBV15
CATLRARTSGGVLETQYF
>TRBV27
CASSFLPRTGPLHF
>TRBV9
CASSVGGGPPEQYF
>TRBV12-5
CASGPKLNEQFF
>TRBV7-2
CASSLGLAGNNEQFF
>TRBV5-4
CASSPTGSYNEQFF
>TRBV18
CASSPLAGVGDTQYF
>TRBV5-1
CASSFSGTGAYEQYF
>TRBV11-2
CASSLDRTSGRNTQYF
>TRBV20-1
CSAARSGGYTF
>TRBV5-4
CASSPGTGANVLTF
>TRBV6-5
CASTFGGSSYNEQFF
>TRBV12-3/TRBV12-4
CASSLRTSGDNEQFF
>TRBV5-1
CASSLSGTTTDTQYF
>TRBV20-1
CSAPTGHSYEQYF
>TRBV29-1
CSVERQLNTEAFF
>TRBV28
CASRPGQVLGYTF
>TRBV11-2
CASSSAGRVRAFF
>TRBV18
CASSLTQGGYEQYF
>TRBV7-9
CASSLILASGELFF
>TRBV7-8
CASSLAKPGTSGISTDTQYF
>TRBV6-1
CASKPGQGNTEAFF
>TRBV7-2
CASSNLNQPQHF
>TRBV29-1
CSVDFLANEQFF
>TRBV7-6
CASSMGLANEQFF
>TRBV15
CATSPVGDVTPEQFF
>TRBV3-1
CASSQVEEQYF
>TRBV27
CASSFAPDQETQYF
>TRBV11-1
CASSLTFRSEAFF
>TRBV28
CASSRPGQSYNEQFF
>TRBV9
CASSVLAGAYEQYF
>TRBV20-1
CSAGARVETQYF
>TRBV29-1
CSVRDFRNTGELFF
>TRBV12-3/TRBV12-4
CASSLYLESEQFF
>TRBV7-3
CASSLSSGGQDTQYF